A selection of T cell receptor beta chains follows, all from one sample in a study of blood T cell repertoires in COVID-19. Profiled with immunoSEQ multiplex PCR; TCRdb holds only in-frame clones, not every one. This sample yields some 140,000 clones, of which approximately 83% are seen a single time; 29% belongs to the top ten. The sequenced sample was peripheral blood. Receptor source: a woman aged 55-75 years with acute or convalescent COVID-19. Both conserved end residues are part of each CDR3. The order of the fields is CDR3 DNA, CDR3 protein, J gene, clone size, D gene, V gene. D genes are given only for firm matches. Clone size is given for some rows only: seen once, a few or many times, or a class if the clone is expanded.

DNA: TGTGCCAGCAGGTCGGGCACTGAAGCTTTCTTT; CDR3: CASRSGTEAFF; J: TRBJ1-1; size: NA; D: NA; V: TRBV11-2
DNA: TGTGCCAGCAGCGGCCCATCGACAGGGATCTTGAACACTGAAGCTTTCTTT; CDR3: CASSGPSTGILNTEAFF; J: TRBJ1-1; size: NA; D: TRBD1; V: TRBV9
DNA: TGTGCCAGCAGCTTATTCAGCGGGGGGGAGACCCAGTACTTC; CDR3: CASSLFSGGETQYF; J: TRBJ2-5; size: NA; D: TRBD2; V: TRBV11-2
DNA: TGCGCCAGCAGCTTACCAACTAGCGGGGCGAACACCGGGGAGCTGTTTTTT; CDR3: CASSLPTSGANTGELFF; J: TRBJ2-2; size: once; D: TRBD2; V: TRBV5-1
DNA: TGTGCCAGTAGCATCCCCGGGACAGGGAACACCGGGGAGCTGTTTTTT; CDR3: CASSIPGTGNTGELFF; J: TRBJ2-2; size: NA; D: TRBD1; V: TRBV19
DNA: TGTGCCAGCAGCTTAGAGCTGAACAATGAGCAGTTCTTC; CDR3: CASSLELNNEQFF; J: TRBJ2-1; size: NA; D: NA; V: TRBV11-1
DNA: TGTGCCAGCAGGAATTCCCCGGCGGGGGGCGGAGTGAATGAGCAGTTCTTC; CDR3: CASRNSPAGGGVNEQFF; J: TRBJ2-1; size: once; D: NA; V: TRBV21-1
DNA: TGTGCCAGCTCACCAGTATCAGACTCCTATAATTCACCCCTCCACTTT; CDR3: CASSPVSDSYNSPLHF; J: TRBJ1-6; size: NA; D: NA; V: TRBV18
DNA: TGTGCCCAGGACACCGGGGAGCTGTTTTTT; CDR3: CAQDTGELFF; J: TRBJ2-2; size: NA; D: NA; V: TRBV7-9
DNA: TGTGCCAGCGCGGGCGCGAGCTCCTACAATGAGCAGTTCTTC; CDR3: CASAGASSYNEQFF; J: TRBJ2-1; size: once; D: NA; V: TRBV28
DNA: TGTGCCATCAGTTTACAGGGAGAAAAACTGTTTTTT; CDR3: CAISLQGEKLFF; J: TRBJ1-4; size: few; D: NA; V: TRBV10-3
DNA: TGTGCCAGCTCACCGACGACAAATTCTAACACCATATATTTT; CDR3: CASSPTTNSNTIYF; J: TRBJ1-3; size: NA; D: NA; V: TRBV18